The T cell receptor (beta chain) described here comes from a study of T cell responses to AZD1222 COVID-19 vaccine. Concerning this clone itself: Its cognate antigen is unknown.

The assay was immunoSEQ multiplex PCR, and TCRdb's table has in-frame clones only and misses some. The sample carries 90,000 to 130,000 clones, roughly four fifths recorded once. V was pared by 5 bases and J by 3 bases, with 11 bases between. The CDR3 is made up of 13 amino acids. Germline assignment: CDR1 SEHNR and CDR2 FQNEAQ (reference sequence). Regarding the study as a whole: Unmutated variant regions reportedly attract nearly half of all spike-specific TCRs. Repertoire sampling was restricted to post-peak T cell response timepoints. Females outnumbered males among donors, who were mostly white British; clonal diversity was possibly underestimated. Spike-wide coverage was observed for vaccine-associated CD4 TCRs, with dominant responses at 160-218 and 743-854.

The chain carries TRBV7-9 and TRBJ2-7, with D uncertain. The TCR sequence derives from an adult in good health. The sample here was peripheral blood, taken on day 0 of AZD1222 vaccination. CDR3 DNA sequence: TGTGCCAGCAGCCCAACCGCGGTCTACGAGCAGTACTTC. Translated: CASSPTAVYEQYF.